This TCR beta chain was found in a study of shared clonotypes between healthy human individuals. Background on the study: A donor's plate count was three for CD4 naive and three for CD4 memory; CD8 naive had two and CD8 memory one. Study-wide results and limits: Limited genetic and exposure-history diversity came from having few donors. In general, naive subsets displayed greater estimated richness than memory subsets did.

In the case of this clone: Its antigen remains unidentified.

With 8 bases clipped from V and 6 bases from J, the junction kept 10 bases outside the gene matches. Looked up from germline, CDR1 is ENHRY and CDR2 is SYGVKD. This CDR3 region has 14 residues. The repertoire was sequenced with immunoSEQ multiplex PCR; TCRdb's copy has only in-frame clones and lacks some. The repertoire consists of around 1.9 million clones, with 93% occurring once and the leading ten covering under 2%. CD45RO-negative CD8 cells positively selected for CCR7 made up the naive population, which excluded terminally differentiated effector memory CD45RA+ cells. Healthy HIV-negative adults without recent acute infections or vaccinations served as donors.

The clonotype comes from a man aged 18 to 29 in good health. Some clones in this sample may be carry-over from other donors' samples. The chain links TRBV10-3 to TRBJ2-3; 8 bases line up with TRBD2. Material: naive CD8+ T cells from PBMCs. In DNA form, the CDR3 reads TGTGCCATCGGCCTACCGGGACTAGTGGATACGCAGTATTTT. Its protein is CAIGLPGLVDTQYF.